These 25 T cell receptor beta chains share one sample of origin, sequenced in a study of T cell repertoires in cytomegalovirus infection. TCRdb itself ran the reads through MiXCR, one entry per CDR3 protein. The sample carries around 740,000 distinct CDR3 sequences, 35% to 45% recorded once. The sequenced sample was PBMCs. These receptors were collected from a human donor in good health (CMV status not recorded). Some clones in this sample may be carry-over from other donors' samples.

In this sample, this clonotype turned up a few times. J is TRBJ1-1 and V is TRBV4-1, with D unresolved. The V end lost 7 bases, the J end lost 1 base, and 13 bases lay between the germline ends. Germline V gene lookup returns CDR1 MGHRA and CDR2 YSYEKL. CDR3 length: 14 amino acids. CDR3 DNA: TGCGCCAGCATCGGGCCGGGAAGGAACACTGAAGCTTTCTTT. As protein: CASIGPGRNTEAFF.

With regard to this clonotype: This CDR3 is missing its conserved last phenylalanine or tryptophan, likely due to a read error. The CDR3 DNA reads as TGTGCCAGCAGTAGAAGCGGGGGGAACACCGGGGAGCTGTTTTGT. Its protein product is CASSRSGGNTGELFC. The J gene is TRBJ2-2, the V gene TRBV7-2; 8 bases align to TRBD2. The CDR3 is 15 amino acids. V dropped 6 bases and J dropped 1; count of bases not matched to a gene: 4. CDR1 and CDR2 (germline): SGHTA, FQGNSA.

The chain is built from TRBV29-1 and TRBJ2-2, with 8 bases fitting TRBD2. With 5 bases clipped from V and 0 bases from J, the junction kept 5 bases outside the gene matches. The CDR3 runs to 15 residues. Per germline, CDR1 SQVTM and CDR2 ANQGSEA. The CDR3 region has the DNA TGCAGCGTTTTCCCCGGGGGGGCGAACACCGGGGAGCTGTTTTTT. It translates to CSVFPGGANTGELFF.

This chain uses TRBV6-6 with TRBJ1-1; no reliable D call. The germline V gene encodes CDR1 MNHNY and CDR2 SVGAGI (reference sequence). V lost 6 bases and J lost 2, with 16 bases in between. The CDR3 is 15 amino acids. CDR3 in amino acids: CASRRNHDGNTEAFF. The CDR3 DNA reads TGTGCCAGCAGGAGAAACCATGACGGAAACACTGAAGCTTTCTTT.

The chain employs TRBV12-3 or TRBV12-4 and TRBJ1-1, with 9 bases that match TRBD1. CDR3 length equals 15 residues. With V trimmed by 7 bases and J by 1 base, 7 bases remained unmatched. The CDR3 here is CASTPTGGRNTEAFF. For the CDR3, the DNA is TGTGCCAGCACCCCAACAGGGGGCAGGAACACTGAAGCTTTCTTT.

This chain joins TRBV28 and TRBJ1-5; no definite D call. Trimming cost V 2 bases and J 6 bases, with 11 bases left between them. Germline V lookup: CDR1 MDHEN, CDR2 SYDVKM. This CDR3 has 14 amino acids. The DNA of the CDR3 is TGTGCCAGCAGTTTAGGCGCGTATGGTCAGCCCCAGCATTTT. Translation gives CASSLGAYGQPQHF.

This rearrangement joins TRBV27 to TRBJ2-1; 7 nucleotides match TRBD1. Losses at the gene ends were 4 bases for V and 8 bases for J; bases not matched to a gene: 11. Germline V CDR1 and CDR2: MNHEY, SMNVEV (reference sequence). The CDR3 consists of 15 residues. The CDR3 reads CASSSRGRAWDEQFF. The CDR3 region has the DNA TGTGCCAGCAGTTCAAGGGGGCGCGCGTGGGATGAGCAGTTCTTC.

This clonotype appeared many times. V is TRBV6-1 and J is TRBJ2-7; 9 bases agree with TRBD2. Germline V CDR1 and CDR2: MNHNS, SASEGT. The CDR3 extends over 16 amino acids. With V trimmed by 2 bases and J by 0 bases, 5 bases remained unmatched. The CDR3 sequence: CASSERASGASYEQYF. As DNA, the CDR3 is TGTGCCAGCAGTGAACGGGCTAGCGGGGCCTCCTACGAGCAGTACTTC.

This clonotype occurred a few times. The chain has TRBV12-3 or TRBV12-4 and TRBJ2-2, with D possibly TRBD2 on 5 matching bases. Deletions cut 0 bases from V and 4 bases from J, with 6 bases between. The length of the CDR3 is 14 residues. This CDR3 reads CASSLATTTGELFF. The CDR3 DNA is TGTGCCAGCAGTTTAGCGACTACCACCGGGGAGCTGTTTTTT.

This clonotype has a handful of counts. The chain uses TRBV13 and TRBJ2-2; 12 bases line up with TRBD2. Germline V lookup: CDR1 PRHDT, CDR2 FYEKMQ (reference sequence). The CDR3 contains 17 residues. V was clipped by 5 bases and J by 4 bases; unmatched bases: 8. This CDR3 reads CASSTETSGGTTGELFF. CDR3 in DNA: TGTGCCAGCAGCACGGAGACTAGCGGGGGAACCACCGGGGAGCTGTTTTTT.

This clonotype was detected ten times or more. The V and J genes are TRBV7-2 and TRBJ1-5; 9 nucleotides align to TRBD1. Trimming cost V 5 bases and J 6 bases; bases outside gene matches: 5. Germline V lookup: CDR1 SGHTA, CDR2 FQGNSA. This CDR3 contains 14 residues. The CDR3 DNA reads TGTGCCAGCAGCGAACAGGGGGCGGGTCAGCCCCAGCATTTT. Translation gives CASSEQGAGQPQHF.

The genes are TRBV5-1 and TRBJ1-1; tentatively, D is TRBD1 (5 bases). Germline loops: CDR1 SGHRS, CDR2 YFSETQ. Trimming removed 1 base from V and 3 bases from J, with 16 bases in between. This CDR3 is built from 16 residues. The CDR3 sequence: CASSLIGGQGHTEAFF. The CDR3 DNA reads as TGCGCCAGCAGCTTGATCGGAGGCCAGGGACACACTGAAGCTTTCTTT.

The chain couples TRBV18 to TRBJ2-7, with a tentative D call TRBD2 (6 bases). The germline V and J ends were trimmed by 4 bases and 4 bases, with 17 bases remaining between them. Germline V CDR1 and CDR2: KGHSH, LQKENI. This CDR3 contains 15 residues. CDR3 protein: CASSLLGLTEYEQYF. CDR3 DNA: TGTGCCAGCTCACTTTTGGGACTTACCGAATACGAGCAGTACTTC.

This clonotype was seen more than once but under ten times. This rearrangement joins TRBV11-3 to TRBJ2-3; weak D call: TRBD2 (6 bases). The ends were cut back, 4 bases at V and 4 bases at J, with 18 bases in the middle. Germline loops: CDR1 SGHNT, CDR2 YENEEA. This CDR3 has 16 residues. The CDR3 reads CASSCRLVVCSDTQYF. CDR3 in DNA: TGTGCCAGCAGCTGCCGACTAGTTGTGTGTTCAGATACGCAGTATTTT.

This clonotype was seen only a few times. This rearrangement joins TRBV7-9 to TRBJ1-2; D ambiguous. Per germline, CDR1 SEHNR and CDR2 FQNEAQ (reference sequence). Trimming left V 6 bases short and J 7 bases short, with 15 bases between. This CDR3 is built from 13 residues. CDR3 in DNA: TGTGCCAGCAGGAAGGTGGCGCTGCGTGGCTACACCTTC. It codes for CASRKVALRGYTF.

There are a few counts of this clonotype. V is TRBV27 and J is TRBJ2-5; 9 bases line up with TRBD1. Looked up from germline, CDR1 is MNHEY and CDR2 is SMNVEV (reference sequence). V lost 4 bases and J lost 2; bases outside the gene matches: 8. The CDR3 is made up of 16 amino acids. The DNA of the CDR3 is TGTGCCAGCAGTTCCACCCGGGACAGGGAACAAGAGACCCAGTACTTC. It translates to CASSSTRDREQETQYF.

The CDR3 sequence: CASSLGGVGYGYTF. Here the CDR3 DNA reads TGTGCCAGCAGCTTAGGAGGAGTTGGCTATGGCTACACCTTC. This chain joins TRBV5-4 and TRBJ1-2; the D is unclear. This CDR3 comprises 14 residues. Trimming removed 2 bases from V and 4 bases from J, with 12 bases in between. The germline V gene has CDR1 SGHNT and CDR2 YYREEE (reference sequence).

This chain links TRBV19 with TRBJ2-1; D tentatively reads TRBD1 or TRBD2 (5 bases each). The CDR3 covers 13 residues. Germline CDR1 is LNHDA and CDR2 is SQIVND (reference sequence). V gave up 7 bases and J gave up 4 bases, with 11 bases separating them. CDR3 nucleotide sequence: TGTGCCAGTATAAGGGACGGGTACAATGAGCAGTTCTTC. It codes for CASIRDGYNEQFF.

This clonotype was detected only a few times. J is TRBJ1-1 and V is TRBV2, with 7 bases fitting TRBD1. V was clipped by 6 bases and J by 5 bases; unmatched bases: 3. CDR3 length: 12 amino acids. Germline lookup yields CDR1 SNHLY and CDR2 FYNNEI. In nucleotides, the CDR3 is TGTGCCAGCAGGACAGGGTTTACTGAAGCTTTCTTT. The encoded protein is CASRTGFTEAFF.

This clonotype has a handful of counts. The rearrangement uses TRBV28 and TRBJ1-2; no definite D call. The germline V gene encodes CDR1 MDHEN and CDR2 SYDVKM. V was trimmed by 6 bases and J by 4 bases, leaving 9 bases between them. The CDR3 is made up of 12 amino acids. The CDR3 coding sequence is TGTGCCAGCAGGAATGACATCTATGGCTACACCTTC. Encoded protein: CASRNDIYGYTF.

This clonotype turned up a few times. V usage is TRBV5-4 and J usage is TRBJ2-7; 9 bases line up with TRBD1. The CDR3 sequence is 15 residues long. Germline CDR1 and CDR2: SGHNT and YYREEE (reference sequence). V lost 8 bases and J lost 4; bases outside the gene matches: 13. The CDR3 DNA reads TGTGCCAGTTCACCGGGACAGGGTAATTCGTACGAGCAGTACTTC. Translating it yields CASSPGQGNSYEQYF. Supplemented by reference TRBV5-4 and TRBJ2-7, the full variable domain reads ETGVTQSPTHLIKTRGQQVTLRCSSQSGHNTVSWYQQALGQGPQFIFQYYREEENGRGNFPPRFSGLQFPNYSSELNVNALELDDSALYLCASSPGQGNSYEQYFGPGTRLTVT.

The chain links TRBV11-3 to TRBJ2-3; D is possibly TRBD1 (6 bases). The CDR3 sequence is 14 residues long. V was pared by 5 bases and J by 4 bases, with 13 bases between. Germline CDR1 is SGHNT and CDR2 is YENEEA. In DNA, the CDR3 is TGTGCCAGCAGCCAGGGACACAATTCAGATACGCAGTATTTT. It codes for CASSQGHNSDTQYF.

The CDR3 DNA is TGTGCCAGCAGTGACGGGACCCGGGACAATTCACCCCTCCACTTT. Its protein is CASSDGTRDNSPLHF. The rearrangement links TRBV6-6 to TRBJ1-6, with D tentatively TRBD1 (5 bases). The CDR3 extends over 15 amino acids. CDR1 is MNHNY, CDR2 SVGAGI, per germline (reference sequence). With 5 bases removed from V and 7 bases from J, the gap between germline ends came to 15 bases.

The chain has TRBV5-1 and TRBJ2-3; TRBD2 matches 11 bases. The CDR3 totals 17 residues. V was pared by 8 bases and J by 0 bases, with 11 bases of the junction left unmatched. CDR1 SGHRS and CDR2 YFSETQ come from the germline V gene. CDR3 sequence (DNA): TGCGCCAGTCGTCCCCTAGCGGGGGGCGGGAGCACAGATACGCAGTATTTT. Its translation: CASRPLAGGGSTDTQYF.

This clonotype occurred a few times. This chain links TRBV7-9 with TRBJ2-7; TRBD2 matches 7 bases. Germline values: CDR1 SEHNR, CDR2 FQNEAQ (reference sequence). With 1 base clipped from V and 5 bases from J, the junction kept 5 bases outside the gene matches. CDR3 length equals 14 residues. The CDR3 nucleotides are TGTGCCAGCAGCTTAGGGACTAGTCCCCACGAGCAGTACTTC. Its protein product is CASSLGTSPHEQYF.